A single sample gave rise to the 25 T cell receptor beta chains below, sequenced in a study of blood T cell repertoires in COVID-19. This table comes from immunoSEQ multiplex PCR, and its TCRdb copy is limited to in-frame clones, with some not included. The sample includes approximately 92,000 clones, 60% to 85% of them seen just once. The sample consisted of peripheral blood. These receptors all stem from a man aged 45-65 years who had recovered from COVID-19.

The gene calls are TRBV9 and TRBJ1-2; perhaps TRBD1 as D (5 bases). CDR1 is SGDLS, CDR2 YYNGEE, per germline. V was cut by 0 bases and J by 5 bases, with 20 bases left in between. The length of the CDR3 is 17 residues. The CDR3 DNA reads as TGTGCCAGCAGCGTAGATATTTTCCCTGGACACCCTTATGGCTACACCTTC. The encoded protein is CASSVDIFPGHPYGYTF.

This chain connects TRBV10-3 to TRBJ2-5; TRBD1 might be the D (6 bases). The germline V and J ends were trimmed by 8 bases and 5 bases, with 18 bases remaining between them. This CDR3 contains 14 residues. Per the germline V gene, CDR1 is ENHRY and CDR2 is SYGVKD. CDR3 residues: CAISAAGASETQYF. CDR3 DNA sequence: TGTGCCATCTCTGCGGCAGGGGCCTCCGAGACCCAGTACTTC.

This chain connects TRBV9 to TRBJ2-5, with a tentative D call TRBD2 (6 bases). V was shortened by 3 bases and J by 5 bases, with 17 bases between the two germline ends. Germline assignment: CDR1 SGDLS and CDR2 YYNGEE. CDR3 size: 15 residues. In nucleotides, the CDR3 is TGTGCCAGCAGCGGACGTGCGGGGCCCCGGGAGACCCAGTACTTC. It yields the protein CASSGRAGPRETQYF.

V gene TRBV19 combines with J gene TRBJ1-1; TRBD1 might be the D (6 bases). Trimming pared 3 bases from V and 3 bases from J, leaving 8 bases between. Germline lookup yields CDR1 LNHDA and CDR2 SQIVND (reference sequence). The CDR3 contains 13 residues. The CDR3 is CASSMTGYTEAFF. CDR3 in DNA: TGTGCCAGTAGTATGACAGGTTACACTGAAGCTTTCTTT.

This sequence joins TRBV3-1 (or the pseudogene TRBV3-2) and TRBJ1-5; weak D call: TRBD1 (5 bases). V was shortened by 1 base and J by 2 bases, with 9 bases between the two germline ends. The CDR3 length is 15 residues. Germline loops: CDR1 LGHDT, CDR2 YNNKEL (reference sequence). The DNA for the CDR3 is TGTGCCAGCAGCCAAGGGGGCTGGGGCAATCAGCCCCAGCATTTT. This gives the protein CASSQGGWGNQPQHF.

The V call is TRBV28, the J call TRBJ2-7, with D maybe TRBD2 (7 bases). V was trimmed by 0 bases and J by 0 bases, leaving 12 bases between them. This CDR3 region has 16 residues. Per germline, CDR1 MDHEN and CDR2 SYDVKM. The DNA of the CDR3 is TGTGCCAGCAGTTTATGGGGGGAGGGGGTCTCCTACGAGCAGTACTTC. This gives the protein CASSLWGEGVSYEQYF.

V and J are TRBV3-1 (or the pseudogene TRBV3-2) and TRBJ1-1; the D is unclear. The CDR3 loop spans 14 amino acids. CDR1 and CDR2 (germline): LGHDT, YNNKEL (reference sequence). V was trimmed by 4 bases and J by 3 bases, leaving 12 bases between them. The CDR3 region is CASSLRGGDTEAFF. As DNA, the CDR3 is TGTGCCAGCAGCCTACGAGGCGGGGACACTGAAGCTTTCTTT.

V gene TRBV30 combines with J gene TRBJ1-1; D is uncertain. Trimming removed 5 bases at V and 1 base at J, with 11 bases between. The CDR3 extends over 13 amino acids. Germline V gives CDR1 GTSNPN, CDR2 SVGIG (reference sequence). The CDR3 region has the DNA TGTGCCTGGGTTCGACGAGGGAACACTGAAGCTTTCTTT. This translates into CAWVRRGNTEAFF.

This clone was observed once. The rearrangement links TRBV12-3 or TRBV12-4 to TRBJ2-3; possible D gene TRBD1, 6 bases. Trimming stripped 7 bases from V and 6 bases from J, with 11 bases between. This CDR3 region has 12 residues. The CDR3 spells CASTPQGDTQYF. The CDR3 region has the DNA TGTGCCAGCACTCCCCAGGGGGATACGCAGTATTTT.

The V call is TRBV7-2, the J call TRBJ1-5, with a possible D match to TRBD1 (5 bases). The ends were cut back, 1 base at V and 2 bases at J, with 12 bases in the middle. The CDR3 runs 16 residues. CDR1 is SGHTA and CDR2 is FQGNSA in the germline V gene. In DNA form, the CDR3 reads TGTGCCAGCAGCTTAGGGGCGGGGGACGGCAATCAGCCCCAGCATTTT. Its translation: CASSLGAGDGNQPQHF.

The CDR3, as DNA: TGCGCCAGCACCATTGGTGCAGGGCTCGGTGGCTACACCTTC. This gives the protein CASTIGAGLGGYTF. The chain combines TRBV5-1 with TRBJ1-2; a possible D gene is TRBD1 (5 bases). Trimming took off 6 bases at V and 7 bases at J, with 19 bases between the two ends. The CDR3 is made up of 14 amino acids. The V gene's germline CDR1 is SGHRS and CDR2 YFSETQ.

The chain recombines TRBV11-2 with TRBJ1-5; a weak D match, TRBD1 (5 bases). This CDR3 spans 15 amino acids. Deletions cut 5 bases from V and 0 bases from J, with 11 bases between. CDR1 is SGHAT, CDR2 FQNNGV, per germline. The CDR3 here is CASSIDRLSNQPQHF. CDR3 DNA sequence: TGTGCCAGCAGCATTGACAGACTTAGCAATCAGCCCCAGCATTTT.

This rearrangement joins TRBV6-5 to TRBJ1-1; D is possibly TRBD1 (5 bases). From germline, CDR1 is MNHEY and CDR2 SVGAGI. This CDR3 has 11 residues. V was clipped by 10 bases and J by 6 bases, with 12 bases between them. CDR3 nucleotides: TGTGCCACCCTTCGACAGTCTGAAGCTTTCTTT. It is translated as CATLRQSEAFF.

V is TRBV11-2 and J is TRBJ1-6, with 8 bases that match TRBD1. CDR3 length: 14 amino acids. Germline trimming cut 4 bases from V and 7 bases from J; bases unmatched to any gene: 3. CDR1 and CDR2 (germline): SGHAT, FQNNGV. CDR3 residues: CASSSSGGNSPLHF. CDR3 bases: TGTGCCAGCAGCTCCTCAGGGGGCAATTCACCCCTCCACTTT.

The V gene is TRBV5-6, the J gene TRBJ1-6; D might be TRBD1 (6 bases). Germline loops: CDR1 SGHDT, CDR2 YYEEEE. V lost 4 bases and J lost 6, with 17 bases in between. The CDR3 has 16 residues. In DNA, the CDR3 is TGTGCCAGCAGCCCGCCGGGGGGCAACCTTAATTCACCCCTCCACTTT. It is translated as CASSPPGGNLNSPLHF.

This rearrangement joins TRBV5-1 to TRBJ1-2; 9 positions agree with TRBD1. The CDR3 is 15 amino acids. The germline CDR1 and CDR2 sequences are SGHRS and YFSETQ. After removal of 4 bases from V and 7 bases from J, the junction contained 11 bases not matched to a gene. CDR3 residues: CASSGTGTGLLGYTF. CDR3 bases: TGCGCCAGCAGCGGTACCGGGACAGGGTTGCTTGGCTACACCTTC.

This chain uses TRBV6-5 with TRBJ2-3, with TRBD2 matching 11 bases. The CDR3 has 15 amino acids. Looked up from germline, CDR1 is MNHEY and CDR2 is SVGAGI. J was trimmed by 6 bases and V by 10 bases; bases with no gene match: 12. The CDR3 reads CAIGETSGKRDTQYF. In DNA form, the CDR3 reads TGTGCCATAGGAGAGACTAGCGGGAAAAGGGATACGCAGTATTTT.

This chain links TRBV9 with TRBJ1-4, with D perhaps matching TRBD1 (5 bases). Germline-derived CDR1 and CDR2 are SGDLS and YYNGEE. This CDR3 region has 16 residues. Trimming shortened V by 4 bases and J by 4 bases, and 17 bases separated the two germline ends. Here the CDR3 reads CASSPPDGQRNEKLFF. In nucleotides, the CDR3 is TGTGCCAGCAGCCCTCCCGACGGACAACGTAATGAAAAACTGTTTTTT.

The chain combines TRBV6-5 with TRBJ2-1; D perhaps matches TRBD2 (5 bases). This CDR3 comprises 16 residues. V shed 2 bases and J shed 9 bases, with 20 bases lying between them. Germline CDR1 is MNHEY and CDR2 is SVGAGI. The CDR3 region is CASSYGRTRDLGEQFF. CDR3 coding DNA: TGTGCCAGCAGTTACGGAAGAACTAGGGATCTGGGTGAGCAGTTCTTC.

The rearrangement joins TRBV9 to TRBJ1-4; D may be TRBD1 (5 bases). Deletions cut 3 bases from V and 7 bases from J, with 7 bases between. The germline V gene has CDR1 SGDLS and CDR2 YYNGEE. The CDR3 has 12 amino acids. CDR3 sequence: CASSAQGEKLFF. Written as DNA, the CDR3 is TGTGCCAGCAGCGCCCAGGGTGAAAAACTGTTTTTT.

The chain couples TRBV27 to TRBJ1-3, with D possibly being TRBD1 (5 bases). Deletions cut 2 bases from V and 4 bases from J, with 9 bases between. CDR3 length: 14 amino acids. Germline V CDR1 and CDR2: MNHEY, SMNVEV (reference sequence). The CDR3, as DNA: TGTGCCAGCAGTTTAGGGGGGAGGGGAAACACCATATATTTT. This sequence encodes CASSLGGRGNTIYF.

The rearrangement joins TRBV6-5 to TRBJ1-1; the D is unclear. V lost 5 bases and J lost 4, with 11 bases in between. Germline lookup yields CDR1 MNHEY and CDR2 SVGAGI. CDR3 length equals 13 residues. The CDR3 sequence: CASSPRVSTEAFF. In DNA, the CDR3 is TGTGCCAGCAGTCCGAGGGTAAGCACTGAAGCTTTCTTT.

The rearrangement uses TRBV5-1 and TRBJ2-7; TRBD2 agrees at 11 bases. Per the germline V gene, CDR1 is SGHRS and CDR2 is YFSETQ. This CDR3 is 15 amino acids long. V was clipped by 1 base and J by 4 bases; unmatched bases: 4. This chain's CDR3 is CASSLPLAGGYEQYF. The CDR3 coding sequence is TGCGCCAGCAGCTTGCCCTTAGCGGGGGGGTACGAGCAGTACTTC.

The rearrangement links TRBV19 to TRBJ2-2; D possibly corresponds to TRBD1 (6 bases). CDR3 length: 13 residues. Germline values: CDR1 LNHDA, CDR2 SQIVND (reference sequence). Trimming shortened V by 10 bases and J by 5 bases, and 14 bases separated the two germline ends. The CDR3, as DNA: TGTGCCACCGGACCTACAGGGACCGGGGAGCTGTTTTTT. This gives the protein CATGPTGTGELFF.

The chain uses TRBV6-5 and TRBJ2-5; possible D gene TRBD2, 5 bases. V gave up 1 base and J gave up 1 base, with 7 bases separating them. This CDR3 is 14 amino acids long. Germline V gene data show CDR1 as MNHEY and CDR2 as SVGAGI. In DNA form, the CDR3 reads TGTGCCAGCAGTTACTTACGGGGCCAAGAGACCCAGTACTTC. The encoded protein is CASSYLRGQETQYF.